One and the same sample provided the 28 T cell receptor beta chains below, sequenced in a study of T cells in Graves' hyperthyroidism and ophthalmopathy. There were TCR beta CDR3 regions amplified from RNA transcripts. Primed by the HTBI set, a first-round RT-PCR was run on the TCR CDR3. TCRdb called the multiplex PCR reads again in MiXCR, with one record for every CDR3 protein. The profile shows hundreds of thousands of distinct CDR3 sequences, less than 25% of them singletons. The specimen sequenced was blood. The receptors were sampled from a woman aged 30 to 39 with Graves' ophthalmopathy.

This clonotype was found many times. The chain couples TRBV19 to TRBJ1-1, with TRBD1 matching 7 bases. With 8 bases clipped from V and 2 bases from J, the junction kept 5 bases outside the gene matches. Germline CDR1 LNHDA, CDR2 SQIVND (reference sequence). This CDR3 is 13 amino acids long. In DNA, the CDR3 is TGTGCCAGTCCCTGGACAGGTAACACTGAAGCTTTCTTT. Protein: CASPWTGNTEAFF. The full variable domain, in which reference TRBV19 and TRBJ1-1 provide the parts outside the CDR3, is DGGITQSPKYLFRKEGQNVTLSCEQNLNHDAMYWYRQDPGQGLRLIYYSQIVNDFQKGDIAEGYSVSREKKESFPLTVTSAQKNPTAFYLCASPWTGNTEAFFGQGTRLTVV.

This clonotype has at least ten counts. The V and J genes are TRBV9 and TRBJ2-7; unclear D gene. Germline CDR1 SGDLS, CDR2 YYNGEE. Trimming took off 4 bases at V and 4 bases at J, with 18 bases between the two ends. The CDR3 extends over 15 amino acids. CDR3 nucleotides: TGTGCCAGCAGCCCCGGGCCCCAGTCGGTTTACGAGCAGTACTTC. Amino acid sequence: CASSPGPQSVYEQYF. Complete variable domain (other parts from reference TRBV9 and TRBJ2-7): DSGVTQTPKHLITATGQRVTLRCSPRSGDLSVYWYQQSLDQGLQFLIQYYNGEERAKGNILERFSAQQFPDLHSELNLSSLELGDSALYFCASSPGPQSVYEQYFGPGTRLTVT.

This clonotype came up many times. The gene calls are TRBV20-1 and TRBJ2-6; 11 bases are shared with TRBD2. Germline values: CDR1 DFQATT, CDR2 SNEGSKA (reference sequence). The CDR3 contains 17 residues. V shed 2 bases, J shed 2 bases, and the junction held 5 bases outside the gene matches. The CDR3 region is CSARTQLAGAGANVLTF. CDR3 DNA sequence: TGCAGTGCTAGAACACAACTAGCGGGAGCTGGGGCCAACGTCCTGACTTTC.

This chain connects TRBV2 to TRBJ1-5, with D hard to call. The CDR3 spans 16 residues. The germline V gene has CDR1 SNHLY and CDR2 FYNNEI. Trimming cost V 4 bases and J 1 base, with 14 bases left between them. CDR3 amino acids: CASSVLMGGSNQPQHF. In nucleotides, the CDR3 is TGTGCCAGCAGTGTACTTATGGGCGGCAGCAATCAGCCCCAGCATTTT.

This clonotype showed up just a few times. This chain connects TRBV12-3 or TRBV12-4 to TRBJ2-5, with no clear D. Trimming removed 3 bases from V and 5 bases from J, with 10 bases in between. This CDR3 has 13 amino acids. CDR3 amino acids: CASSFVAAETQYF. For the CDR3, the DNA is TGTGCCAGCAGTTTTGTAGCCGCGGAGACCCAGTACTTC.

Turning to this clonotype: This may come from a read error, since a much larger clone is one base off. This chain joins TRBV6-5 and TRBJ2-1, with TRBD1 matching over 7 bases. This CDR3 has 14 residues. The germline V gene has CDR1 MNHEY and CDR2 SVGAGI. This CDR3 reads CASSYWPGGGERFF. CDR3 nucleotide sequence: TGTGCCAGCAGTTACTGGCCAGGGGGTGGTGAGCGGTTCTTC.

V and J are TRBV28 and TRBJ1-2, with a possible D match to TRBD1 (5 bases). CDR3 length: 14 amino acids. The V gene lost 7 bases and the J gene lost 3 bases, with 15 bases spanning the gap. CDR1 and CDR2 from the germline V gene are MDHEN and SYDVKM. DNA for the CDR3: TGTGCCAGCACCCCAGGAGGGGCAGACTATGGCTACACCTTC. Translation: CASTPGGADYGYTF.

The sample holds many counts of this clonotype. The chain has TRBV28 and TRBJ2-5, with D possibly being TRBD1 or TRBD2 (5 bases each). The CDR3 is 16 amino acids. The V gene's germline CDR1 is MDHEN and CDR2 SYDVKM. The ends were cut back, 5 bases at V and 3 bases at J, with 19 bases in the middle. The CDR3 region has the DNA TGTGCCAGCAGTACCCTCGAGAGTAGGGGAGAAGAGACCCAGTACTTC. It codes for CASSTLESRGEETQYF.

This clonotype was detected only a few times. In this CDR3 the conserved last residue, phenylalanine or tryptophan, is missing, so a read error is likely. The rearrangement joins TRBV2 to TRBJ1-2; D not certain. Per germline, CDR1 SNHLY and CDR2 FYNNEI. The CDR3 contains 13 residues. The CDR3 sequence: CASRETGLYGYTV. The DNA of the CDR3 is TGTGCCAGCCGTGAAACGGGCCTATATGGCTACACCGTC.

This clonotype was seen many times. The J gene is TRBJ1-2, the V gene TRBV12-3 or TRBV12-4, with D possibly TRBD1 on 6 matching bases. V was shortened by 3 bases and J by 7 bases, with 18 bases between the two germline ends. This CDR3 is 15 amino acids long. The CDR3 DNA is TGTGCCAGCAGTTTCGACAGGCGTGGGAGGCTTGGCTACACCTTC. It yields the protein CASSFDRRGRLGYTF.

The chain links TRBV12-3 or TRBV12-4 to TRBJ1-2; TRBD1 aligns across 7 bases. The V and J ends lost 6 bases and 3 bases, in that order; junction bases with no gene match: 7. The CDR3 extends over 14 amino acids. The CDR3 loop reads CASRPGTVDYGYTF. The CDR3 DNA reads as TGTGCCAGCAGACCCGGGACAGTGGACTATGGCTACACCTTC.

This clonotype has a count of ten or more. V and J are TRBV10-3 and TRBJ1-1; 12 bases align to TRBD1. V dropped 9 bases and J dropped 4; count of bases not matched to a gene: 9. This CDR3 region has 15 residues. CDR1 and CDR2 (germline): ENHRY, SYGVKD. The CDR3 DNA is TGTGCCATTCACGGGACAGGGGGCCCGGGCACTGAAGCTTTCTTT. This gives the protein CAIHGTGGPGTEAFF.

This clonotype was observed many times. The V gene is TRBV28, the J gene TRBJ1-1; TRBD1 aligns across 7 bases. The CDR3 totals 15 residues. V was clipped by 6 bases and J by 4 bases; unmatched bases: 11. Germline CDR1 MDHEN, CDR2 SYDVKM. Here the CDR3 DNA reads TGTGCCAGCAGCCGGCGACAGGGTTGGGGCACTGAAGCTTTCTTT. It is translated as CASSRRQGWGTEAFF.

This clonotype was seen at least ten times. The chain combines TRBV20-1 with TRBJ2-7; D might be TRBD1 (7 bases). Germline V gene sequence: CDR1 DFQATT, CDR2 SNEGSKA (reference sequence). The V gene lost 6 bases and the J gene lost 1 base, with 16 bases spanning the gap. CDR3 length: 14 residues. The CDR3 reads CSAEQGGPSYEQYF. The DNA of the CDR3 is TGCAGTGCGGAGCAGGGGGGCCCATCCTACGAGCAGTACTTC.

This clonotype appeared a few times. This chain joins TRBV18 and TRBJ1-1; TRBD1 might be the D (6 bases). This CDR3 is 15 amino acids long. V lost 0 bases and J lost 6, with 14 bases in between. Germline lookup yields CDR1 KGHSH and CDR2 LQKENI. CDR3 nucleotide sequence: TGTGCCAGCTCACCACCGAGGGGACAAGGCGCTGAAGCTTTCTTT. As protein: CASSPPRGQGAEAFF.

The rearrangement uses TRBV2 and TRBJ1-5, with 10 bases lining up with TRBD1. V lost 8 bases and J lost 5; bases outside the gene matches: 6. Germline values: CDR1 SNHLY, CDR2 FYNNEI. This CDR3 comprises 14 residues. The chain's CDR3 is CASLPGTGDQPQHF. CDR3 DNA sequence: TGTGCCAGCCTCCCCGGGACAGGGGATCAGCCCCAGCATTTT.

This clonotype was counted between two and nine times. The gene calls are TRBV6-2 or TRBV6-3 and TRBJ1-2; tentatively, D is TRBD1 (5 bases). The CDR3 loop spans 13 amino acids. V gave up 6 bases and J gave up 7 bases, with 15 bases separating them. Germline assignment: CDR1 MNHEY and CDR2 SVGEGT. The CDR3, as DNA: TGTGCCAGCAGGCCTTTGACAGAAACTGGCTACACCTTC. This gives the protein CASRPLTETGYTF.

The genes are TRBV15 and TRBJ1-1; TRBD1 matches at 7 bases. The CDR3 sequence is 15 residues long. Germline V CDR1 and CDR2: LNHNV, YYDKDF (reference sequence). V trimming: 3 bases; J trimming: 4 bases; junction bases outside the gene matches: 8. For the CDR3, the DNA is TGTGCCACCAGCAGGATACAACAGGGGAGCACTGAAGCTTTCTTT. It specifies CATSRIQQGSTEAFF.

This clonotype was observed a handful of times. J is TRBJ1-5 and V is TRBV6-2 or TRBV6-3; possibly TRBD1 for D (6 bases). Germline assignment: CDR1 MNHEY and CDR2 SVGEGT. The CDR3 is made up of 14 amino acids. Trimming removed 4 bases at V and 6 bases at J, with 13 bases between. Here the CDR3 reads CASSFYRDVQPQHF. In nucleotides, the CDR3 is TGTGCCAGCAGTTTTTACAGGGACGTTCAGCCCCAGCATTTT.

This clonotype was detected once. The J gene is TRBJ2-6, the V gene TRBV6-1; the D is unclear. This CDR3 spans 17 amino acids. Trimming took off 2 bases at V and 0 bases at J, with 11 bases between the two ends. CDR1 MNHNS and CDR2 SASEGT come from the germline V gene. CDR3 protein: CASSESRPRSGANVLTF. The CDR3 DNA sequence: TGTGCCAGCAGTGAAAGTCGTCCACGCTCTGGGGCCAACGTCCTGACTTTC.

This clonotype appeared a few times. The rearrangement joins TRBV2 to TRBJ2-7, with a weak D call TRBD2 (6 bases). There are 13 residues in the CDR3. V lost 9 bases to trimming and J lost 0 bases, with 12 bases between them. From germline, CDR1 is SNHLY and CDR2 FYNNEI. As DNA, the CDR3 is TGTGCCAGGAAAGCGGGCGGCTCCTACGAGCAGTACTTC. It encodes CARKAGGSYEQYF.

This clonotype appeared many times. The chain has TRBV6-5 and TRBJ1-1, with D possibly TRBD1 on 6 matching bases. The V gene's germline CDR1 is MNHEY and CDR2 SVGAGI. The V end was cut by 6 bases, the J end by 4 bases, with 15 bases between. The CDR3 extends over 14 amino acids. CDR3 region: CASSTVGGPTEAFF. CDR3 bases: TGTGCCAGCAGCACAGTGGGGGGCCCCACTGAAGCTTTCTTT.

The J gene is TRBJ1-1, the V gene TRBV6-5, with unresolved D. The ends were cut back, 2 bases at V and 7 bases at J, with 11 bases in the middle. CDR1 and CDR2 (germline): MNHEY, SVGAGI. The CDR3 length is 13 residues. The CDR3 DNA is TGTGCCAGCAGTTACCCCGGACTGTATGAAGCTTTCTTT. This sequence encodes CASSYPGLYEAFF.

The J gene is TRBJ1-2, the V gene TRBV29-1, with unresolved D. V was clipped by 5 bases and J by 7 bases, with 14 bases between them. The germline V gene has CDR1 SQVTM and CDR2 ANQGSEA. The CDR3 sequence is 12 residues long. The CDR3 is CSVTSLISGYTF. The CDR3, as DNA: TGCAGCGTTACGTCGCTAATTAGTGGCTACACCTTC.

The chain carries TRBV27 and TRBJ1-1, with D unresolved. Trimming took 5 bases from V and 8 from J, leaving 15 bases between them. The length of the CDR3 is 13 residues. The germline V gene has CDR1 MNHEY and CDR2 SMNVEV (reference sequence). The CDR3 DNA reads TGTGCCAGCAGTGAATCCGAGCGCGGCGAAGCTTTCTTT. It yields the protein CASSESERGEAFF.

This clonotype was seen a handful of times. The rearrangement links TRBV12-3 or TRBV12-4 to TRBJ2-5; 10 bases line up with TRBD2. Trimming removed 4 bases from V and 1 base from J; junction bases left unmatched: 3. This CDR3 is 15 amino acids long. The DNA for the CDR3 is TGTGCCAGCAGTTGGGCTAGCGGGGGCCAAGAGACCCAGTACTTC. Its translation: CASSWASGGQETQYF.

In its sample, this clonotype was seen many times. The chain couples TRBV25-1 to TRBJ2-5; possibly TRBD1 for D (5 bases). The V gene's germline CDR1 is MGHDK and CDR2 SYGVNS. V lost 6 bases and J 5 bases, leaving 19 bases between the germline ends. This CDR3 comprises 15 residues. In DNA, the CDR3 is TGTGCCAGCAGCGCCAACCCCGGAAGGGGCGAGACCCAGTACTTC. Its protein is CASSANPGRGETQYF.

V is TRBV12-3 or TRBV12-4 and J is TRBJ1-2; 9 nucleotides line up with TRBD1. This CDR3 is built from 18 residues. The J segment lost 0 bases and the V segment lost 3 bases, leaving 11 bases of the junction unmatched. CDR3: CASSFSGTGTGSNYGYTF. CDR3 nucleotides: TGTGCCAGCAGTTTCTCCGGAACCGGGACAGGGTCTAACTATGGCTACACCTTC.